This T cell receptor beta chain was found in a study of glioma-infiltrating T cells. Study-level information: Low-grade gliomas were grade II; glioblastomas were grade IV at initial diagnosis. Study-wide results and caveats: Non-neoplastic patients had below-expected tissue-blood divergence, while all gliomas exceeded expectation.

For this clonotype: Its cognate antigen is unknown. A single base separates this from a much larger clone, so it may be a read error.

The germline V gene has CDR1 DFQATT and CDR2 SNEGSKA (reference sequence). CDR3 length equals 14 residues. J gave up 3 bases and V 1 base, and 6 bases lay outside the gene matches. Amplification of TCR alpha and beta CDR3 regions from RNA used iRepertoire nested multiplex PCR. Each CDR3 protein gets one entry after TCRdb re-called the multiplex PCR reads with MiXCR. Altogether fewer than 500,000 distinct CDR3 sequences are present, about 40% being singletons, with the ten largest covering about 12%. The sequencing sample was made of glioma tissue, nonneoplastic brain tissue, or PBMCs (not recorded which). The rearrangement joins TRBV20-1 to TRBJ2-7, with TRBD1 matching 7 bases. The receptor was isolated from a human donor with low-grade glioma or glioblastoma, undergoing nonglioma brain surgery, or in good health (not recorded which). The CDR3, as DNA: TGCAGTGCTAGAGCCCTGGGACAGCGCTACGAGCAGTACTTC. Its translation: CSARALGQRYEQYF.